A selection of T cell receptor beta chains follows, all from one sample in a study of control samples from healthy donors and cancer patients. Generated by immunoSEQ multiplex PCR, the TCRdb table keeps only in-frame clones and is missing some. The sample includes 100,000 to 150,000 clones, roughly 92% of them seen just once. Sequencing was carried out using blood. The receptor source for this set is a man aged 18-30 years in good health. Each CDR3 is given with its conserved first and last residue. Each record gives: D gene, V gene, J gene, clone size, CDR3 protein, CDR3 DNA. The D gene is left open where the match is weak. Clone size is not always given. Where it is, it says once, few, many or a class for expanded clones.

>.|TRBV15|TRBJ2-1|.
CATSRVGQLNEQFF
TGTGCCACCAGCAGAGTGGGGCAGCTCAATGAGCAGTTCTTC
>.|TRBV9|TRBJ1-6|.
CASSALDRNINSPLHF
TGTGCCAGCAGCGCCTTAGACAGGAACATTAATTCACCCCTCCACTTT
>TRBD1|TRBV4-1|TRBJ1-1|.
CASSQDPTGGTEAFF
TGCGCCAGCAGCCAAGATCCTACAGGGGGCACTGAAGCTTTCTTT
>.|TRBV12-3/TRBV12-4|TRBJ1-2|.
CASSLNADGYTF
TGTGCCAGCAGTTTAAATGCAGATGGCTACACCTTC
>TRBD1|TRBV15|TRBJ1-3|.
CATSRTAQGDSNTIYF
TGTGCCACCAGCAGAACAGCCCAGGGGGACTCTAACACCATATATTTT
>.|TRBV11-3|TRBJ2-1|.
CASSPLGQAFYNEQFF
TGTGCCAGCAGCCCCTTGGGGCAAGCCTTTTACAATGAGCAGTTCTTC
>.|TRBV12-3/TRBV12-4|TRBJ2-5|.
CASSSSPESQYF
TGTGCCAGCAGTTCATCCCCAGAAAGCCAGTACTTC
>.|TRBV7-2|TRBJ1-5|.
CAAGSGYSNQPQHF
TGTGCCGCAGGGTCGGGTTATAGCAATCAGCCCCAGCATTTT
>TRBD1|TRBV2|TRBJ1-5|.
CASREQGAGNQPQHF
TGTGCCAGCAGGGAACAGGGGGCAGGCAATCAGCCCCAGCATTTT
>.|TRBV12-3/TRBV12-4|TRBJ2-1|.
CASTPGLYNEQFF
TGTGCCAGCACCCCCGGATTATACAATGAGCAGTTCTTC
>.|TRBV12-3/TRBV12-4|TRBJ1-2|once
CASSLGRGVGYTF
TGTGCCAGCAGTTTAGGTAGGGGCGTCGGCTACACCTTC
>TRBD1|TRBV5-1|TRBJ1-3|.
CASSLGPNRGSGNTIYF
TGCGCCAGCAGCTTGGGCCCCAACAGGGGGAGTGGAAACACCATATATTTT
>.|TRBV7-9|TRBJ2-7|.
CASSPGGTAYEQYF
TGTGCCAGCAGCCCGGGCGGGACCGCCTACGAGCAGTACTTC
>TRBD1|TRBV19|TRBJ1-2|.
CASSTTGARGYGYTF
TGTGCCAGTAGTACTACAGGGGCGCGGGGCTATGGCTACACCTTC
>TRBD1|TRBV5-3|TRBJ1-1|few
CARSPGKSRDRHPNTEAFF
TGTGCCAGAAGCCCAGGAAAATCCCGGGACAGACACCCGAACACTGAAGCTTTCTTT
>.|TRBV9|TRBJ1-1|.
CASSVTANTEAFF
TGTGCCAGCAGCGTGACAGCAAACACTGAAGCTTTCTTT
>TRBD1|TRBV9|TRBJ1-6|.
CASSLWDRGDNSPLHF
TGTGCCAGCAGCTTATGGGACAGGGGAGATAATTCACCCCTCCACTTT
>.|TRBV9|TRBJ1-2|.
CASSVGGGGYTF
TGTGCCAGCAGCGTAGGAGGGGGTGGCTACACCTTC
>.|TRBV6-2/TRBV6-3|TRBJ1-6|.
CASSRGHNSPLHF
TGTGCCAGCAGTAGGGGTCATAATTCACCCCTCCACTTT
>.|TRBV29-1|TRBJ1-6|.
CSVDQTYPSSYNSPLHF
TGCAGCGTTGACCAGACCTACCCCAGCTCCTATAATTCACCCCTCCACTTT
>.|TRBV5-5|TRBJ2-1|.
CASSLRLADYNEQFF
TGTGCCAGCAGCCTCCGGCTGGCGGACTACAATGAGCAGTTCTTC
>TRBD1|TRBV7-9|TRBJ2-7|.
CASSPGQGVSYEQYF
TGTGCCAGCAGCCCAGGACAGGGGGTAAGCTACGAGCAGTACTTC
>.|TRBV9|TRBJ1-3|.
CASSSQGPGNTIYF
TGTGCCAGCAGCTCACAGGGCCCTGGAAACACCATATATTTT
>.|TRBV3-1/TRBV3-2|TRBJ1-3|.
CASSQDLVSGNTIYF
TGTGCCAGCAGCCAAGACTTGGTGTCTGGAAACACCATATATTTT
>TRBD1|TRBV19|TRBJ2-5|.
CASSISRDRGRQETQYF
TGTGCCAGTAGTATTTCCCGGGACAGGGGACGCCAAGAGACCCAGTACTTC
>.|TRBV2|TRBJ2-3|.
CASSELRGRTDTQYF
TGTGCCAGCAGTGAATTGCGGGGGCGCACAGATACGCAGTATTTT
>TRBD1|TRBV6-6|TRBJ1-2|.
CASSYSGTVDGYTF
TGTGCCAGCAGTTACTCCGGGACAGTGGATGGCTACACCTTC
>.|TRBV7-3|TRBJ2-1|.
CASSLGAGSYNEQFF
TGTGCCAGCAGCTTGGGAGCGGGCTCCTACAATGAGCAGTTCTTC
>.|TRBV5-4|TRBJ2-5|.
CASSLERAGKTQYF
TGTGCCAGCAGCTTGGAACGGGCAGGGAAGACCCAGTACTTC
>TRBD2|TRBV11-2|TRBJ2-2|.
CASSLGLAGGPDTGELFF
TGTGCCAGCAGCTTAGGGCTAGCGGGGGGGCCGGACACCGGGGAGCTGTTTTTT
>.|TRBV9|TRBJ2-5|.
CASSVQAQETQYF
TGTGCCAGCAGCGTACAGGCCCAAGAGACCCAGTACTTC
>.|TRBV5-5|TRBJ1-2|once
CASSPPGTSYGYTF
TGTGCCAGCAGCCCGCCCGGGACAAGCTATGGCTACACCTTC
>TRBD2|TRBV11-2|TRBJ2-1|.
CASSVRTSGSSEQFF
TGTGCCAGCAGCGTTAGGACTAGCGGGAGCTCTGAGCAGTTCTTC
>.|TRBV20-1|TRBJ1-1|once
CSASLNTEAFF
TGCAGTGCTAGTTTGAACACTGAAGCTTTCTTT